This TCR beta chain was identified in a study of response to subunit inactivated influenza vaccine. Study-wide findings and caveats: The authors put forward the suggestion that each seasonal influenza vaccination may bring in only a limited number of new T cells.

The V gene's germline CDR1 is MNHNS and CDR2 SASEGT. V lost 6 bases and J lost 6, with 17 bases in between. This CDR3 contains 15 residues. Comment on this clonotype: Antigen specificity is unknown.

TCRdb re-derived calls from the RT-PCR reads in MiXCR, one entry per CDR3 protein. This sample has hundreds of thousands of distinct CDR3 sequences, with approximately 7.7% found just once. The receptor comes from a man in his fifties or sixties who received an inactivated influenza vaccine. The V and J genes are TRBV6-1 and TRBJ2-2; D remains ambiguous. Sequencing was performed on PBMCs from blood, taken about 23 months after vaccination. The CDR3 DNA follows: TGTGCCAGCAGCCCAACTTCTTCCAGCGCCGGGGAGCTGTTTTTT. Translation: CASSPTSSSAGELFF.